These T cell receptor beta chains were read from a single sample in a study of blood T cell repertoires in COVID-19. The method was immunoSEQ multiplex PCR; TCRdb's version includes in-frame clones alone and lacks a portion of them. The table lists some 100,000 clones, approximately 92% of them singletons. Input material: peripheral blood. Receptor source: a man aged 50 to 59 with active COVID-19. The CDR3 runs from the conserved cysteine through the conserved F or W. Each record gives: CDR3 protein, CDR3 DNA, D gene, J gene, V gene. A D gene is named only where the DNA matches it firmly.

CASSIRQDPHGYTF	TGTGCCAGTAGTATTCGACAGGACCCTCATGGCTACACCTTC	-	TRBJ1-2	TRBV19
CASSVGRGTFQETQYF	TGTGCCAGCAGCGTAGGAAGGGGGACATTCCAAGAGACCCAGTACTTC	-	TRBJ2-5	TRBV9
CASSLGDRRNTEAFF	TGCGCCAGCAGCTTGGGGGACAGGAGGAACACTGAAGCTTTCTTT	TRBD1	TRBJ1-1	TRBV5-1
CASSPWGQGLSYEQYF	TGTGCCAGCAGCCCTTGGGGACAGGGCCTCTCCTACGAGCAGTACTTC	TRBD1	TRBJ2-7	TRBV5-8
CASEGQGSGANVLTF	TGCGCCAGCGAAGGGCAGGGATCTGGGGCCAACGTCCTGACTTTC	-	TRBJ2-6	TRBV5-1
CASSLGQRAETQYF	TGTGCCAGCAGCTTAGGACAGCGGGCCGAGACCCAGTACTTC	-	TRBJ2-5	TRBV11-2
CASRGMQGGTEAFF	TGTGCCAGCAGGGGTATGCAGGGGGGCACTGAAGCTTTCTTT	TRBD1	TRBJ1-1	TRBV2
CASSSTSGSYQETQYF	TGTGCCAGCAGTTCCACTAGCGGGAGTTATCAAGAGACCCAGTACTTC	TRBD2	TRBJ2-5	TRBV6-5
CASKAGMNTGELFF	TGTGCCAGCAAAGCAGGAATGAACACCGGGGAGCTGTTTTTT	-	TRBJ2-2	TRBV28
CASSLLPGVFNEQFF	TGTGCCAGCAGCTTATTACCGGGAGTCTTCAATGAGCAGTTCTTC	-	TRBJ2-1	TRBV7-3
CASSLYGRSGANVLTF	TGTGCCAGCAGTTTATATGGGCGCTCTGGGGCCAACGTCCTGACTTTC	-	TRBJ2-6	TRBV28
CASSLPGGADEAFF	TGCGCCAGCAGCTTGCCAGGGGGCGCGGATGAAGCTTTCTTT	TRBD1	TRBJ1-1	TRBV5-1
CASSAGHSINEKLFF	TGTGCCAGCAGTGCAGGGCATTCCATTAATGAAAAACTGTTTTTT	-	TRBJ1-4	TRBV28
CASSVGSTGGGEKLFF	TGTGCCAGCAGCGTTGGGTCGACAGGGGGCGGTGAAAAACTGTTTTTT	TRBD1	TRBJ1-4	TRBV9
CASSRTAGIQETQYF	TGTGCCAGCAGTCGGACCGCAGGGATCCAAGAGACCCAGTACTTC	-	TRBJ2-5	TRBV3-1/TRBV3-2
CASSSTGHNQPQHF	TGTGCCAGCAGTTCCACGGGACACAATCAGCCCCAGCATTTT	-	TRBJ1-5	TRBV7-9
CASSQEVAANTGELFF	TGTGCCAGCAGCCAAGAAGTTGCGGCGAACACCGGGGAGCTGTTTTTT	-	TRBJ2-2	TRBV3-1/TRBV3-2
CASSPREDQPQHF	TGTGCCAGCTCACCCAGGGAGGATCAGCCCCAGCATTTT	-	TRBJ1-5	TRBV18
CASSLAGGRNEQFF	TGTGCCAGTAGTTTAGCGGGAGGACGCAATGAGCAGTTCTTC	TRBD2	TRBJ2-1	TRBV19
CASSAGWSQPQHF	TGTGCCAGCAGTGCAGGGTGGAGCCAGCCCCAGCATTTT	-	TRBJ1-5	TRBV2
CASSPSGQETQYF	TGCGCCAGCAGCCCTAGCGGCCAAGAGACCCAGTACTTC	TRBD2	TRBJ2-5	TRBV4-1
CASSLRGLAGPPDETQHF	TGTGCCAGCAGCTTGAGGGGTCTAGCGGGACCGCCGGACGAGACCCAGCACTTC	TRBD2	TRBJ2-5	TRBV5-5
CASCLAGDLNTGELFF	TGTGCCAGCTGCCTAGCGGGAGACTTAAACACCGGGGAGCTGTTTTTT	TRBD2	TRBJ2-2	TRBV27
CAGTGGTGDYGYTF	TGTGCCGGAACCGGGGGAACAGGGGACTATGGCTACACCTTC	TRBD1	TRBJ1-2	TRBV6-6
CASSEKQQGGYTF	TGTGCCAGCAGCGAAAAACAACAGGGGGGCTACACCTTC	TRBD1	TRBJ1-2	TRBV2
CASSPGRQETQYF	TGTGCCAGCTCACCAGGGAGACAAGAGACCCAGTACTTC	-	TRBJ2-5	TRBV18
CASSPRTQSYEQYF	TGTGCCAGCAGCCCAAGGACTCAATCCTACGAGCAGTACTTC	-	TRBJ2-7	TRBV7-9
CASSLTGRGNEQFF	TGTGCCAGCAGTTTGACAGGGAGAGGGAATGAGCAGTTCTTC	TRBD1	TRBJ2-1	TRBV28